The 21 T cell receptor beta chains given below trace back to one sample, sequenced in a study of T cell repertoires in cytomegalovirus infection (dated by TCRdb to 2018 to 2020). The antigens of these receptors remain unknown. Sequenced using an Illumina HiSeq 1500. The public reads were run again by TCRdb, first through fastp at Q25 and then through MiXCR, and only productive beta chains were kept. Here each entry gathers all rows of one CDR3 protein and keeps the most common genes and DNA. For this sample there are some 560,000 distinct CDR3 sequences; approximately 40% appear just once. The top ten constitute around 46% of the sample. In light of the paper, this sample's treatment or condition label describes: in vitro stimulation with specific CMV peptide epitopes to enrich CMV-specific T cells. Sequences were derived from cultured PBMCs, sampled from culture after CMV antigen stimulation. These receptors were taken from a human donor in good health (CMV status not recorded). Some clones in this sample may be carry-over from other donors' samples.

The V gene is TRBV10-3, the J gene TRBJ1-1, with D perhaps TRBD1 (6 bases). In germline, CDR1 is ENHRY, CDR2 SYGVKD. There are 13 residues in the CDR3. V was trimmed by 10 bases and J by 8 bases, leaving 20 bases between them. CDR3 loop: CATGETGRGEAFF. CDR3 sequence (DNA): TGTGCCACAGGGGAGACTGGACGGGGAGAAGCTTTCTTT.

This clonotype has more than one count but fewer than ten. The chain has TRBV7-9 and TRBJ2-7; 7 positions agree with TRBD2. Germline values: CDR1 SEHNR, CDR2 FQNEAQ (reference sequence). J was trimmed by 2 bases and V by 0 bases; bases with no gene match: 4. The CDR3 totals 15 residues. Here the CDR3 reads CASSLATGGPYEQYF. Written as DNA, the CDR3 is TGTGCCAGCAGCTTAGCTACGGGAGGACCCTACGAGCAGTACTTC. The full variable domain, with the rest looked up from reference TRBV7-9 and TRBJ2-7, is DTGVSQNPRHKITKRGQNVTFRCDPISEHNRLYWYRQTLGQGPEFLTYFQNEAQLEKSRLLSDRFSAERPKGSFSTLEIQRTEQGDSAMYLCASSLATGGPYEQYFGPGTRLTVT.

V and J are TRBV7-6 and TRBJ2-7; 10 bases map to TRBD2. The CDR3 covers 15 residues. J lost 3 bases, V lost 5 bases, and 7 bases had no gene match. Germline CDR1 SGHVS, CDR2 FNYEAQ. Here the CDR3 DNA reads TGTGCCAGCAGCAGAAGCGGGAGGGGTGGCTACGAGCAGTACTTC. Protein sequence: CASSRSGRGGYEQYF.

The rearrangement uses TRBV12-3 or TRBV12-4 and TRBJ2-2; D is perhaps TRBD2 (6 bases). V was trimmed by 4 bases and J by 7 bases, leaving 10 bases between them. The CDR3 has 13 amino acids. CDR3 residues: CASSWGLGGELFF. The CDR3 DNA is TGTGCCAGCAGTTGGGGACTGGGCGGGGAGCTGTTTTTT.

V usage is TRBV11-2 and J usage is TRBJ2-2, with 8 bases fitting TRBD2. The J segment lost 6 bases and the V segment lost 4 bases, leaving 10 bases of the junction unmatched. The CDR3 covers 16 residues. Germline CDR1 and CDR2: SGHAT and FQNNGV. CDR3: CASSSPRGGGPGELFF. The CDR3 nucleotides are TGTGCCAGCAGCTCGCCGCGGGGCGGGGGGCCCGGGGAGCTGTTTTTT.

The chain uses TRBV4-3 and TRBJ2-3; D uncertain. Looked up from germline, CDR1 is LGHNA and CDR2 is YSLEER. This CDR3 has 17 residues. Trimming removed 1 base at V and 2 bases at J, with 16 bases between. The CDR3 sequence: CASSQVREALFTDTQYF. As DNA, the CDR3 is TGCGCCAGCAGCCAAGTGCGCGAGGCCCTATTCACAGATACGCAGTATTTT.

The CDR3 is CASSGQGVDTQYF. The CDR3 DNA reads as TGTGCCAGCAGCGGACAGGGTGTCGATACGCAGTATTTT. This chain connects TRBV7-6 to TRBJ2-3; 8 bases map to TRBD1. V lost 5 bases, J lost 6 bases, and 4 bases stayed unmatched. Germline V gene lookup returns CDR1 SGHVS and CDR2 FNYEAQ. This CDR3 has 13 amino acids.

This clonotype showed up many times. The chain couples TRBV6-2 or TRBV6-3 to TRBJ1-5, with D perhaps matching TRBD1 (6 bases). Trimming cost V 5 bases and J 0 bases, with 17 bases left between them. Germline CDR1 reads MNHEY; CDR2 reads SVGEGT. The CDR3 is 17 residues long. The DNA of the CDR3 is TGTGCCAGCAGTCACAGGGACATGCCCTATAGCAATCAGCCCCAGCATTTT. It specifies CASSHRDMPYSNQPQHF.

The chain uses TRBV11-3 and TRBJ2-7, with a possible D match to TRBD2 (7 bases). Germline V lookup: CDR1 SGHNT, CDR2 YENEEA. Trimming cost V 5 bases and J 7 bases, with 15 bases left between them. CDR3 length: 13 amino acids. The CDR3: CASSLGGGGEQYF. In nucleotides, the CDR3 is TGTGCCAGCAGCCTGGGAGGGGGAGGAGAGCAGTACTTC.

There are a few counts of this clonotype. The chain has TRBV4-3 and TRBJ2-1, with 8 bases aligning to TRBD2. Germline trimming cut 1 base from V and 0 bases from J; bases unmatched to any gene: 11. Germline values: CDR1 LGHNA, CDR2 YSLEER. This CDR3 has 19 amino acids. The CDR3 sequence is CASSQARRSGGPSYNEQFF. CDR3 coding DNA: TGCGCCAGCAGCCAAGCCAGGAGAAGCGGGGGCCCCTCCTACAATGAGCAGTTCTTC.

This chain links TRBV27 with TRBJ1-2; D remains unclear. Germline CDR1 reads MNHEY; CDR2 reads SMNVEV (reference sequence). This CDR3 comprises 14 residues. V was pared by 1 base and J by 6 bases, with 12 bases between. CDR3 nucleotides: TGTGCCAGCAGTTTATACCCGGGTTCAGATGGCTACACCTTC. Its translation is CASSLYPGSDGYTF.

This clonotype occurred a few times. In nucleotides, the CDR3 is TGCAGTGCTACCTCCGGGACTAGCGGGTTCGATGAGCAGTTCTTC. Translated: CSATSGTSGFDEQFF. The chain carries TRBV20-1 and TRBJ2-1; the match to TRBD2 covers 12 bases. Germline values: CDR1 DFQATT, CDR2 SNEGSKA (reference sequence). V trimming: 4 bases; J trimming: 8 bases; junction bases outside the gene matches: 9. This CDR3 is built from 15 residues.

The chain combines TRBV19 with TRBJ2-7, with 11 bases aligning to TRBD2. V gave up 3 bases and J gave up 5 bases; unmatched junction bases: 9. Looked up from germline, CDR1 is LNHDA and CDR2 is SQIVND (reference sequence). The CDR3 runs to 16 residues. This CDR3 reads CASSMGLAGGGHEQYF. DNA for the CDR3: TGTGCCAGTAGTATGGGGCTAGCGGGAGGAGGCCACGAGCAGTACTTC.

The gene calls are TRBV27 and TRBJ2-3, with TRBD2 matching over 7 bases. Germline CDR1 MNHEY, CDR2 SMNVEV (reference sequence). V trimming: 3 bases; J trimming: 3 bases; junction bases outside the gene matches: 6. This CDR3 has 15 residues. DNA of the CDR3: TGTGCCAGCAGTTTCTCCAGCGGGAAGACAGATACGCAGTATTTT. It is translated as CASSFSSGKTDTQYF.

The chain recombines TRBV7-6 with TRBJ2-7; D assignment may be TRBD1 or TRBD2 (6 bases each). Germline values: CDR1 SGHVS, CDR2 FNYEAQ. Trimming removed 2 bases at V and 5 bases at J, with 10 bases between. The CDR3 totals 13 residues. CDR3 nucleotides: TGTGCCAGCAGCTTAAGGGGGAGGAACGAGCAGTACTTC. It encodes CASSLRGRNEQYF.

The genes are TRBV10-3 and TRBJ1-4, with D perhaps TRBD1 (6 bases). CDR3 length: 12 amino acids. V gave up 11 bases and J gave up 8 bases, with 15 bases separating them. Germline values: CDR1 ENHRY, CDR2 SYGVKD. CDR3 protein: CASRGLGEKLFF. CDR3 sequence (DNA): TGTGCCTCCAGGGGCTTGGGGGAAAAACTGTTTTTT.

The V call is TRBV7-9, the J call TRBJ2-1, with no clear D. This CDR3 has 14 amino acids. The germline gives CDR1 SEHNR, CDR2 FQNEAQ (reference sequence). V lost 4 bases, J lost 7 bases, and 14 bases lay in between. The CDR3 loop reads CASSSIRWNNEQFF. The CDR3 DNA reads TGTGCCAGCAGCTCAATACGTTGGAATAATGAGCAGTTCTTC.

The V call is TRBV29-1, the J call TRBJ2-3, with no clear D. The CDR3 has 13 residues. CDR1 is SQVTM, CDR2 ANQGSEA, per germline. Trimming shortened V by 5 bases and J by 4 bases, and 13 bases separated the two germline ends. CDR3 region: CSVFSFGADTQYF. In nucleotides, the CDR3 is TGCAGCGTTTTCTCCTTTGGCGCAGATACGCAGTATTTT.

This clonotype was found many times. The chain joins TRBV7-6 to TRBJ1-1; no clear D gene. V was clipped by 7 bases and J by 1 base, with 10 bases between them. This CDR3 contains 13 residues. Germline V gene lookup returns CDR1 SGHVS and CDR2 FNYEAQ. CDR3 region: CASTPAANTEAFF. In DNA form, the CDR3 reads TGTGCCAGCACCCCGGCAGCGAACACTGAAGCTTTCTTT.

The gene calls are TRBV27 and TRBJ2-1; possible D gene TRBD2, 6 bases. V lost 3 bases and J 2 bases, leaving 11 bases between the germline ends. This CDR3 is 15 amino acids long. The germline V gene has CDR1 MNHEY and CDR2 SMNVEV (reference sequence). The DNA for the CDR3 is TGTGCCAGCAGTTTCATAGCGGCCCCCTACAATGAGCAGTTCTTC. Translated: CASSFIAAPYNEQFF.

This rearrangement joins TRBV11-1 to TRBJ1-6; 7 nucleotides align to TRBD1. Germline values: CDR1 SGHAT, CDR2 FQDESV (reference sequence). With 5 bases clipped from V and 10 bases from J, the junction kept 2 bases outside the gene matches. The CDR3 has 12 amino acids. CDR3 bases: TGTGCCAGCAGCGACAGGGTCTCACCCCTCCACTTT. Translation: CASSDRVSPLHF. The full variable domain, with the rest looked up from reference TRBV11-1 and TRBJ1-6, is EAEVAQSPRYKITEKSQAVAFWCDPISGHATLYWYRQILGQGPELLVQFQDESVVDDSQLPKDRFSAERLKGVDSTLKIQPAELGDSAMYLCASSDRVSPLHFGNGTRLTVT.